These T cell receptor beta chains were read from a single sample in a study of early T cells in non-severe SARS-CoV-2 infection. Via MiXCR, TCRdb re-called the 5' RACE reads, giving one row per CDR3 protein. Of 80,000 or so distinct CDR3 sequences listed, about 6.5% were seen once; the top ten hold just under 8%. Sequences were obtained from whole blood. The source of these receptors is an adult who was a healthcare worker with PCR-confirmed SARS-CoV-2 infection or an uninfected control (not recorded which). The CDR3 runs from the conserved cysteine through the conserved F or W. A D gene is named only where the DNA matches it firmly. The size field is filled for only some rows; it gives once, few, many or a size class.

CDR3 length | J gene | D gene | clone size | V gene | CDR3 DNA | CDR3 protein
16 | TRBJ1-2 | NA | few | TRBV7-8 | TGTGCCAGCAGCTTTCAATCGACGGAGACCAACTATGGCTACACCTTC | CASSFQSTETNYGYTF
14 | TRBJ1-6 | TRBD1 | few | TRBV20-1 | TGCAGTGCAGGGACGGGACAGGGGAGTTCACCCCTCCACTTT | CSAGTGQGSSPLHF
13 | TRBJ1-5 | TRBD1 | many | TRBV24-1 | TGTGCCACCAGTGCAGGGGGATCCCAACCCCAGCATTTT | CATSAGGSQPQHF
13 | TRBJ1-6 | NA | NA | TRBV5-1 | TGCGCCAGTCGCCGGGATCAAGGTTCACCCCTCCACTTT | CASRRDQGSPLHF
16 | TRBJ2-1 | TRBD2 | NA | TRBV14 | TGTGCCAGCAGCCAAGATCGTCGGGGGGCCTACAATGAGCAGTTCTTC | CASSQDRRGAYNEQFF
13 | TRBJ2-7 | NA | NA | TRBV18 | TGTGTCAGCTCACCCGGGGGGCACTCCGAGCAGTACTTC | CVSSPGGHSEQYF
13 | TRBJ2-3 | NA | many | TRBV10-3 | TGTGCCATCAGTGACCGCAGGGCAGATACGCAGTATTTT | CAISDRRADTQYF
15 | TRBJ1-4 | TRBD1 | NA | TRBV20-1 | TGCAGTGCCCCACCAGGGGGGTCGACTAATGAAAAACTGTTTTTT | CSAPPGGSTNEKLFF
14 | TRBJ1-6 | NA | many | TRBV12-3/TRBV12-4 | TGTGCCAGCAGTTTATTTACTGATAATTCACCCCTCCACTTT | CASSLFTDNSPLHF
14 | TRBJ2-3 | NA | few | TRBV29-1 | TGCAGCGTCTACGGGAACAAAGGAAAGTTTACGCAGTATTTT | CSVYGNKGKFTQYF
11 | TRBJ2-2 | NA | few | TRBV18 | TGTGCCAGCTCGGACACCGGGGAGCTGTTTTTT | CASSDTGELFF
14 | TRBJ1-4 | TRBD1 | few | TRBV29-1 | TGCAGCGTTGCAGGGGGCGCCGGTAATGAAAAACTGTTTTTT | CSVAGGAGNEKLFF
13 | TRBJ1-2 | NA | many | TRBV6-5 | TGTGCCAGCAGGAGGACCGAATCCTATGGCTACACCTTC | CASRRTESYGYTF